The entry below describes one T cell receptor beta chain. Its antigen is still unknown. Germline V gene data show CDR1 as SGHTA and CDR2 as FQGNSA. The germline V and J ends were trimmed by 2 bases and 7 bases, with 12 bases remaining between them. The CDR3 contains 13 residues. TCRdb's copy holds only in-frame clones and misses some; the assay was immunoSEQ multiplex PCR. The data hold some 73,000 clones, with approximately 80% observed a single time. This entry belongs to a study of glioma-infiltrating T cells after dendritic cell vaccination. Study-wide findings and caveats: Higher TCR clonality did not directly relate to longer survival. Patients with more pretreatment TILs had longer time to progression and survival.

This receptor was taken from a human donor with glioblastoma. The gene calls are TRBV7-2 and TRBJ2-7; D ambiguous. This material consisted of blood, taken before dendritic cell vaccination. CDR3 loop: CASSLLMDGEQYV. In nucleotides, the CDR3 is TGTGCCAGCAGCTTACTGATGGACGGGGAGCAGTACGTC.